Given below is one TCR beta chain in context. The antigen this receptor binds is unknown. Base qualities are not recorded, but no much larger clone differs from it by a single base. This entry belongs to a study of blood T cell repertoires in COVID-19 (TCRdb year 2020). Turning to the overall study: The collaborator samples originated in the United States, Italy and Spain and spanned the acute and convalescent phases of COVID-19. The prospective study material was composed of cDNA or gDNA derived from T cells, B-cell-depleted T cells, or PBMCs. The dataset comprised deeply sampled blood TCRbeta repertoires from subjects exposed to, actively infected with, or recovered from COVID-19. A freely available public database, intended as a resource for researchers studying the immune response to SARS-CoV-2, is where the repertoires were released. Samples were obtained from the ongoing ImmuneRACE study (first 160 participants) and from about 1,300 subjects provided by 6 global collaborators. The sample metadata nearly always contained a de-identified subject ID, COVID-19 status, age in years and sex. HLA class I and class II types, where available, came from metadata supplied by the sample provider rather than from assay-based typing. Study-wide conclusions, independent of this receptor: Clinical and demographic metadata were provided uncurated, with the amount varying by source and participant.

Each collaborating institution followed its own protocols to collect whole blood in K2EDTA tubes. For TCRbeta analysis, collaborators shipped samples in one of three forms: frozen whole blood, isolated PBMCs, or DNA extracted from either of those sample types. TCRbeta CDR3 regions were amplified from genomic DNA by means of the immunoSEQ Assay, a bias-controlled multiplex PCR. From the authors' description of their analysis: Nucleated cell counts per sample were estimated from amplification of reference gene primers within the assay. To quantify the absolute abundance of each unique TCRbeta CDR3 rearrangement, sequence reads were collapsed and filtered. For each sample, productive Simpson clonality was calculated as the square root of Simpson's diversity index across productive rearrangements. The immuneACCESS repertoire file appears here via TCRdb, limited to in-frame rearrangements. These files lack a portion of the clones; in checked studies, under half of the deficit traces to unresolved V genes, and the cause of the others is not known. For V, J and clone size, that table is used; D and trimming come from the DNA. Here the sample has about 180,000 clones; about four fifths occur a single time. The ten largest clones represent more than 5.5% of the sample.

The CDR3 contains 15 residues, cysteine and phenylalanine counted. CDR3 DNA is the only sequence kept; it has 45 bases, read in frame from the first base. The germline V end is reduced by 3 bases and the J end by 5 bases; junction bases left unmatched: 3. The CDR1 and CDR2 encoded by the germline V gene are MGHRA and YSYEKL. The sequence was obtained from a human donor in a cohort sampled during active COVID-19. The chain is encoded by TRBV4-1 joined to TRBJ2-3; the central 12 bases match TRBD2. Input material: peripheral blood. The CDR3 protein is CASSQLAGGQDTQYF. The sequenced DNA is TGCGCCAGCAGCCAGCTAGCGGGGGGGCAAGATACGCAGTATTTT.